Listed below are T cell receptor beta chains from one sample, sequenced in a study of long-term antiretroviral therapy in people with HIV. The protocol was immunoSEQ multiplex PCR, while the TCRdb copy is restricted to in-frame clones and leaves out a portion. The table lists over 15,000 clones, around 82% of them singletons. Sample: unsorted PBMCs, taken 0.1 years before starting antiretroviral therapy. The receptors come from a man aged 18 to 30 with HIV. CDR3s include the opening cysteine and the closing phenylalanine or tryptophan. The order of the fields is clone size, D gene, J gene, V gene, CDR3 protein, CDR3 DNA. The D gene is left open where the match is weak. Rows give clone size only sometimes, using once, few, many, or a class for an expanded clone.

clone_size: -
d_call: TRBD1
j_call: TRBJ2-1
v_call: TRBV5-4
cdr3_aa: CASSRDRGKYNEQFF
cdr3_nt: TGTGCCAGCAGCAGAGACAGGGGTAAATACAATGAGCAGTTCTTC

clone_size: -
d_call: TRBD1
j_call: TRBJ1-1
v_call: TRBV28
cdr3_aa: CASRWPDRAYTEAFF
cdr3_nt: TGTGCCAGCAGGTGGCCGGACAGGGCCTACACTGAAGCTTTCTTT

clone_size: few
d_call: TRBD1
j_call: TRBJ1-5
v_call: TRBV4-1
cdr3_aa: CASSQAGQGEPQHF
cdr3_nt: TGCGCCAGCAGCCAAGCAGGACAGGGCGAGCCCCAGCATTTT

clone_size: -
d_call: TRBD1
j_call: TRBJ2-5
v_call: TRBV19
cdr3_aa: CASSIVTGAPQETQYF
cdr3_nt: TGTGCCAGTAGTATTGTAACAGGGGCCCCTCAAGAGACCCAGTACTTC

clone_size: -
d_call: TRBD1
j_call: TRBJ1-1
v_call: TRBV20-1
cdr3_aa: CSAQRTGEAFF
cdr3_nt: TGCAGTGCCCAAAGGACAGGGGAAGCTTTCTTT

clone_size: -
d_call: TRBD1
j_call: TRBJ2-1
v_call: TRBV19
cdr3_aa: CASSRQGSMVNEQFF
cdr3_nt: TGTGCCAGTAGCCGACAGGGAAGTATGGTCAATGAGCAGTTCTTC

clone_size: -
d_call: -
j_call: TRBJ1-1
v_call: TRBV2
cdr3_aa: CASSESEAFF
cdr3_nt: TGTGCCAGCAGTGAGAGTGAAGCTTTCTTT

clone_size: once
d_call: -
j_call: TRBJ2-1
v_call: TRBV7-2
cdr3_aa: CASSPRSSEQFF
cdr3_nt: TGTGCCAGCAGCCCTAGGTCTTCTGAGCAGTTCTTC

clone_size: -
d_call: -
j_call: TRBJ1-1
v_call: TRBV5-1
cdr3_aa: CASSLWVHQGDEAFF
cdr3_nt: TGCGCCAGCAGCTTGTGGGTCCACCAGGGAGATGAAGCTTTCTTT

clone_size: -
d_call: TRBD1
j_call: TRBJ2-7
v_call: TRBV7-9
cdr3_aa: CATRTGSYEQYF
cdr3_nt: TGTGCCACCAGGACAGGGAGTTACGAGCAGTACTTC

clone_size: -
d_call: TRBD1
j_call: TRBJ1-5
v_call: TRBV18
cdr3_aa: CASSPDRGGNQPQHF
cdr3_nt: TGTGCCAGCTCACCCGACAGGGGAGGCAATCAGCCCCAGCATTTT

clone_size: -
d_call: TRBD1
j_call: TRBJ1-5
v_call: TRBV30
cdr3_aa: CAWAQGAGQPQHF
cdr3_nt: TGTGCCTGGGCTCAGGGGGCAGGTCAGCCCCAGCATTTT

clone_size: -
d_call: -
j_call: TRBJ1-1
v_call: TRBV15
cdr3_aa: CATSRDQQEAFF
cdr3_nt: TGTGCCACCAGCAGAGATCAACAAGAAGCTTTCTTT

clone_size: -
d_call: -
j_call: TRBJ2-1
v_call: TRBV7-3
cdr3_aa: CASSLEEAGPHYNEQFF
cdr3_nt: TGTGCCAGCAGCTTAGAGGAGGCGGGACCCCATTACAATGAGCAGTTCTTC

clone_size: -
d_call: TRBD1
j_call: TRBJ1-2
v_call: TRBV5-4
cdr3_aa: CASSLGTGGDPGDGYTF
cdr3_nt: TGTGCCAGCAGCTTGGGGACAGGGGGGGACCCTGGGGATGGCTACACCTTC

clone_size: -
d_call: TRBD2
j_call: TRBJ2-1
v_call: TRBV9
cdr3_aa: CASSFNGLAGGREHEQFF
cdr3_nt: TGTGCCAGCAGCTTTAACGGACTAGCGGGGGGGCGAGAGCATGAGCAGTTCTTC

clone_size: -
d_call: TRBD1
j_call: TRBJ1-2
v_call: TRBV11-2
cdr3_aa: CASSAGTASYGYTF
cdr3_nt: TGTGCCAGCAGCGCCGGGACAGCCTCATATGGCTACACCTTC

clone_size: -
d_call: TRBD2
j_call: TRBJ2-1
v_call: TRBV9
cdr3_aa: CASSAGGELGWYEQFF
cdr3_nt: TGTGCCAGCAGCGCCGGGGGGGAACTAGGGTGGTATGAGCAGTTCTTC

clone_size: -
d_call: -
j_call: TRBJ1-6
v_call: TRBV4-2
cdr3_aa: CASSEEQGGRNSPLHF
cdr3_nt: TGTGCCAGCAGCGAAGAGCAAGGAGGGCGGAATTCACCCCTCCACTTT

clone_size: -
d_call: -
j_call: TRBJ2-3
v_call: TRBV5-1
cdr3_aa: CASSLEGTDTQYF
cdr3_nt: TGCGCCAGCAGCTTGGAGGGCACAGATACGCAGTATTTT

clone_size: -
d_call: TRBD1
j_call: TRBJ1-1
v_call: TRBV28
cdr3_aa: CASSLGQINTEAFF
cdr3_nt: TGTGCCAGCAGCCTGGGACAGATAAACACTGAAGCTTTCTTT

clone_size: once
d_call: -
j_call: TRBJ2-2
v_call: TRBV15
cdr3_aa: CATSRDRGDNTGELFF
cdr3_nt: TGTGCCACCAGCAGAGATCGAGGAGATAACACCGGGGAGCTGTTTTTT

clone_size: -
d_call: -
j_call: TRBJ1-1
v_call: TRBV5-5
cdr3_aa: CASSSRLANTEAFF
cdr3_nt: TGTGCCAGCAGCTCCCGTTTGGCGAACACTGAAGCTTTCTTT

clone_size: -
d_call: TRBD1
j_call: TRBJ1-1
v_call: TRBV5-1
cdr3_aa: CASSLDRGTTEAFF
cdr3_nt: TGCGCCAGCAGCTTGGACAGGGGGACCACTGAAGCTTTCTTT

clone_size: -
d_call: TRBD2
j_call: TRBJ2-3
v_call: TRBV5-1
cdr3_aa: CASRVTSGTDTQYF
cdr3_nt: TGCGCCAGCAGGGTAACTAGCGGGACAGATACGCAGTATTTT

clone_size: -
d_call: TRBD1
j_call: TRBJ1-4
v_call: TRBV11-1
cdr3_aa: CASSLTSGTGYEKLFF
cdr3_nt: TGTGCCAGCAGTCTGACATCCGGGACAGGGTACGAAAAACTGTTTTTT

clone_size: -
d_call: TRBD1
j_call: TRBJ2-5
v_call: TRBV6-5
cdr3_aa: CASSYSDRDGGTQYF
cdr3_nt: TGTGCCAGCAGTTACTCGGACAGGGACGGGGGGACCCAGTACTTC

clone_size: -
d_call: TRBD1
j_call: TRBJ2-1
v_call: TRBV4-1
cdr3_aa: CASSDRGAGGLDEQFF
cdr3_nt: TGCGCCAGCAGCGACCGAGGGGCAGGGGGCCTGGATGAGCAGTTCTTC

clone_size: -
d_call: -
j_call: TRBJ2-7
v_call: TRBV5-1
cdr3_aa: CASSLVVGTGHGGQYF
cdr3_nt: TGCGCCAGCAGCTTGGTGGTCGGGACTGGTCACGGGGGGCAGTACTTC

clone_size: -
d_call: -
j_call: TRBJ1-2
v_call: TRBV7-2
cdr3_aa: CASSSSLQGRYGYTF
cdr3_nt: TGTGCCAGCAGCTCTTCTTTACAGGGACGATATGGCTACACCTTC

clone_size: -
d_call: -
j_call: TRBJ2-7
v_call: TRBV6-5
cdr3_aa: CASSYPGLTYEQYF
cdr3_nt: TGTGCCAGCAGTTACCCGGGGTTAACCTACGAGCAGTACTTC

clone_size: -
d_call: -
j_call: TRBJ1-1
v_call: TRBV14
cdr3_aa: CASSQVEGLGAFF
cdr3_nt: TGTGCCAGCAGCCAAGTGGAGGGGCTAGGGGCTTTCTTT

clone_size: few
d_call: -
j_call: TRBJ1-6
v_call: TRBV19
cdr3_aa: CASSLWSSANSPLHF
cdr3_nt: TGTGCCAGTAGTCTGTGGTCCTCGGCCAATTCACCCCTCCACTTT

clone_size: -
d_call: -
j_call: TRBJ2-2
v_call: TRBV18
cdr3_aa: CASSPPENTGELFF
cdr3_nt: TGTGCCAGCTCACCACCCGAGAACACCGGGGAGCTGTTTTTT

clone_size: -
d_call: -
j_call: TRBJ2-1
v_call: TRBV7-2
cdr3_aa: CASSFRPYNEQFF
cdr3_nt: TGTGCCAGCAGCTTCCGCCCCTACAATGAGCAGTTCTTC

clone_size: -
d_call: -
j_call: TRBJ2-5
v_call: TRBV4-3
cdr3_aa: CASSQDRGSNRETQYF
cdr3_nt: TGCGCCAGCAGCCAAGATAGGGGTTCCAATAGGGAGACCCAGTACTTC

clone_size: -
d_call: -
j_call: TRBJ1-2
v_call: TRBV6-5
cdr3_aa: CASSLNEGDGYTF
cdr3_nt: TGTGCCAGCAGTTTGAATGAGGGGGATGGCTACACCTTC

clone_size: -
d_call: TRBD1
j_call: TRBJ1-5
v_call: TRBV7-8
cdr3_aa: CASSTAGTGNQPQHF
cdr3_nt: TGTGCCAGCAGCACCGCCGGGACAGGGAATCAGCCCCAGCATTTT

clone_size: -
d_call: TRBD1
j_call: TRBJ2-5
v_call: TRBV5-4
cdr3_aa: CASSSHGTGGQETQYF
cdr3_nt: TGTGCCAGCAGCTCCCACGGGACAGGAGGCCAAGAGACCCAGTACTTC

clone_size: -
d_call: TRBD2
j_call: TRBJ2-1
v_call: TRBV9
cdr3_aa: CASSVGLADNEQFF
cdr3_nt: TGTGCCAGCAGCGTTGGACTAGCGGACAATGAGCAGTTCTTC

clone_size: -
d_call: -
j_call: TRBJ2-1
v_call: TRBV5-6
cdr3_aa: CASSPRGGEQFF
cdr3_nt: TGTGCCAGCAGCCCGAGGGGGGGCGAGCAGTTCTTC

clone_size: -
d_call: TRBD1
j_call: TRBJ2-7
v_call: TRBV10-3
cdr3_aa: CAISSSRGSYEQYF
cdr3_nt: TGTGCCATCAGTTCATCCAGGGGGTCCTACGAGCAGTACTTC